A selection of T cell receptor beta chains follows, all from one sample in a study of blood T cell repertoires in COVID-19. Method: immunoSEQ multiplex PCR; TCRdb's copy keeps in-frame clones and lacks some. Altogether 55,000 to 65,000 clones are present, about nine tenths being singletons, with the ten largest covering around an eighth. The sequenced material came from peripheral blood. These TCRs come from an older woman with active COVID-19. The CDR3 runs from the conserved cysteine through the conserved F or W.

length,J,V,CDR3
14,TRBJ1-2,TRBV9,CASSVASTPYGYTF
15,TRBJ1-2,TRBV7-9,CASSAPGVGNYGYTF
14,TRBJ2-7,TRBV6-5,CASLRTGSSYEQYF
15,TRBJ2-1,TRBV15,CATSRGTSGYNEQFF
15,TRBJ1-5,TRBV15,CATSREGQPNQPQHF
13,TRBJ1-2,TRBV7-9,CASNIYRTGGYTF
16,TRBJ2-2,TRBV11-2,CASSLEAGGVTGELFF
16,TRBJ2-3,TRBV6-1,CASSDEGGTGTDTQYF
16,TRBJ2-3,TRBV2,CASTTGTAPSTDTQYF
15,TRBJ1-4,TRBV6-4,CASSGQGATNEKLFF
18,TRBJ2-6,TRBV4-3,CASSLADSSNSGANVLTF
14,TRBJ1-3,TRBV12-5,CASGIGDRVDTIYF
14,TRBJ2-3,TRBV5-1,CASSLSGDTDTQYF
14,TRBJ2-1,TRBV19,CASGTGGLYNEQFF
14,TRBJ2-5,TRBV9,CASSVGASSETQYF
13,TRBJ2-3,TRBV12-3/TRBV12-4,CASSLQIPDTQYF
14,TRBJ1-6,TRBV5-1,CASSTGLKNSPLHF
14,TRBJ1-6,TRBV5-4,CASSLEGRGSPLHF
15,TRBJ1-1,TRBV6-1,CASSSSRSGNTEAFF
15,TRBJ2-2,TRBV7-6,CASSLVQAGAGELFF
13,TRBJ2-5,TRBV3-1/TRBV3-2,CASSQALLETQYF
14,TRBJ1-2,TRBV6-4,CASSDGGTGSRYTF
16,TRBJ1-6,TRBV27,CASSPHTETYNSPLHF
14,TRBJ1-5,TRBV5-6,CASSLRDTNQPQHF
14,TRBJ1-6,TRBV19,CASSIRGGLSPLHF
12,TRBJ1-1,TRBV5-1,CASNQGSTEAFF
15,TRBJ2-1,TRBV7-6,CASSPGRGSYNEQFF
19,TRBJ2-3,TRBV15,CATSKSGGGWGQIPDTQYF
17,TRBJ2-7,TRBV10-3,CAISESTGGNYAREQYF
14,TRBJ1-1,TRBV13,CASRLTGQGAEAFF
14,TRBJ2-3,TRBV9,CASSVGLGTDTQYF
16,TRBJ2-3,TRBV18,CASSPPTRQGTDTQYF
15,TRBJ2-1,TRBV4-2,CASSHEGLAGNEQFF
13,TRBJ2-3,TRBV7-6,CASSPRIRDTQYF
15,TRBJ1-2,TRBV27,CASSSPGTGVYGYTF
13,TRBJ1-5,TRBV27,CASRSQGNQPQHF
15,TRBJ1-2,TRBV19,CASRDTGVSNYGYTF
15,TRBJ2-1,TRBV6-5,CASSYSRDSRHEQFF
16,TRBJ2-1,TRBV5-6,CASSLDKASSYNEQFF
17,TRBJ2-1,TRBV5-1,CASSLGLAGGPGNEQFF
16,TRBJ1-5,TRBV19,CASSTPARGNNQPQHF
12,TRBJ1-2,TRBV20-1,CSASRWEVSYTF
12,TRBJ2-3,TRBV5-1,CASSFQEDTQYF
15,TRBJ1-1,TRBV5-1,CASSISGTGTTEAFF
14,TRBJ1-2,TRBV2,CASSADRGIYGYTF
16,TRBJ2-1,TRBV24-1,CATSDSQGRAYNEQFF
15,TRBJ1-1,TRBV19,CASSWDRGVGTEAFF
13,TRBJ2-5,TRBV9,CASSVNPQETQYF